This TCR beta chain was obtained from a study of CD8+ T cells in alopecia areata. For the study at large: Twice daily, treated patients received 5 to 10 mg of oral tofacitinib. Study results and caveats: Clonality in lesional scalp, especially alopecia totalis/universalis, exceeded that of normal scalp. Scalp samples also yield sequences from resident alphabeta T cells of normal skin.

For this clone: The antigen is undetermined.

TCR sequencing used cDNA made by reverse transcription of extracted RNA. Libraries were prepared by immunoSEQ multiplex PCR; TCRdb keeps only in-frame clonotypes and omits some of them. The sample records 150,000 or so clones, over 45% being singletons. Looked up from germline, CDR1 is GTSNPN and CDR2 is SVGIG (reference sequence). There are 12 residues in the CDR3. The V end was cut by 0 bases, the J end by 2 bases, with 4 bases between. Both CD4+ and CD8+ T cells were separated by sorting PBMCs. The TCR sequence derives from a human donor with alopecia areata. Sample: CD4+ T cells sorted from blood. The chain carries TRBV30 and TRBJ1-2; D not resolved. CDR3 loop: CAWSVSNYGYTF. The CDR3 region has the DNA TGTGCCTGGAGTGTTAGCAACTATGGCTACACCTTC.